This T cell receptor (beta chain) was sequenced for a study of CD8+CD57+ T cells in acquired aplastic anemia. Study-level information: The average for DNA from sorted CD4+ and CD8+ cells was about 3.3 ug.

Study-level points and caveats: Almost 30 CD8+ CDR3 sequences occurred in both the patients and the controls.

Trimming stripped 3 bases from V and 5 bases from J, with 8 bases between. This CDR3 is built from 13 residues. Germline V CDR1 and CDR2: LNHDA, SQIVND (reference sequence). A note on this clonotype: No antigen is known for it.

Flow cytometry had shown expanded CD8+CD57+ cells in the patients chosen for sequencing. Patients were untreated when blood was sampled. The TCR beta profiling, which covered VDJ combination and CDR3 sequence, was carried out using genomic DNA as the template. A single record per CDR3 protein comes from TCRdb applying MiXCR to the reads. In the table there are 150,000 to 200,000 distinct CDR3 sequences, less than 60% of which are singletons. Material for sequencing was sorted CD4+, CD8+, or CD8+CD57+ T cells (not recorded which) from PBMCs. The receptor comes from a human donor with aplastic anemia. V is TRBV19 and J is TRBJ2-1, with D hard to call. CDR3 sequence (DNA): TGTGCCAGTAGTATTGGGCTAAACAATGAGCAGTTCTTC. The encoded protein is CASSIGLNNEQFF.